The next 14 T cell receptor beta chains were all read from a single sample in a study of OX40 agonist ivuxolimab in advanced cancers. Only in-frame clones appear in the TCRdb table, and some are missing; sequencing was by immunoSEQ multiplex PCR. The sample has about 98,000 clones; about nine tenths are singletons. The starting material was CD4+ or CD8+ T cells sorted from blood, obtained in a trial of the OX40 agonist ivuxolimab. The receptors were gathered from an adult with an advanced solid tumor such as melanoma, head and neck, liver or kidney cancer.

This chain links TRBV19 with TRBJ1-5; D remains ambiguous. Germline V gene data show CDR1 as LNHDA and CDR2 as SQIVND (reference sequence). The CDR3 extends over 14 amino acids. Trimming took off 3 bases at V and 0 bases at J, with 6 bases between the two ends. The CDR3 sequence is CASSIWGSNQPQHF. CDR3 nucleotides: TGTGCCAGTAGTATCTGGGGTAGCAATCAGCCCCAGCATTTT.

V usage is TRBV10-3 and J usage is TRBJ2-3; D may be TRBD2 (6 bases). The germline gives CDR1 ENHRY, CDR2 SYGVKD. This CDR3 region has 14 residues. The V end was cut by 10 bases, the J end by 4 bases, with 18 bases between. The CDR3 region is CATRPGERSDTQYF. CDR3 nucleotides: TGTGCCACACGCCCGGGAGAAAGGTCAGATACGCAGTATTTT.

The chain combines TRBV25-1 with TRBJ1-1, with D possibly TRBD1 on 6 matching bases. This CDR3 has 15 amino acids. Germline V gene sequence: CDR1 MGHDK, CDR2 SYGVNS. The ends were cut back, 1 base at V and 1 base at J, with 10 bases in the middle. This CDR3 reads CASSEWTAKNTEAFF. CDR3 bases: TGTGCCAGCAGTGAATGGACAGCGAAGAACACTGAAGCTTTCTTT.

This clone appeared a few times. This chain uses TRBV29-1 with TRBJ1-1; no clear D. The germline gives CDR1 SQVTM, CDR2 ANQGSEA. This CDR3 is built from 12 residues. The CDR3 region has the DNA TGCAGTGCCGCCCAAGGCAAGCGTGAAGCTTTCTTT. This codes for CSAAQGKREAFF.

The chain carries TRBV7-9 and TRBJ1-4, with D tentatively TRBD1 (6 bases). V lost 4 bases to trimming and J lost 3 bases, with 18 bases between them. Germline CDR1 reads SEHNR; CDR2 reads FQNEAQ (reference sequence). The CDR3 has 17 amino acids. Here the CDR3 DNA reads TGTGCCAGCAGCTCGCCGTCGTTACAGGGATCTAATGAAAAACTGTTTTTT. Its protein is CASSSPSLQGSNEKLFF.

A word on this clone: At one boundary the junction diverges from the germline segment, which might be a read error. This chain uses TRBV19 with TRBJ1-5; D not certain. CDR1 and CDR2 (germline): LNHDA, SQIVND (reference sequence). This CDR3 contains 14 residues. CDR3 protein: CASSLDYAWEPQHF. The CDR3 bases are TGTGCCAGTAGTTTAGACTATGCCTGGGAGCCCCAGCATTTT.

The V call is TRBV11-1, the J call TRBJ2-3; D is possibly TRBD1 (6 bases). The CDR3 has 13 amino acids. CDR1 and CDR2 from the germline V gene are SGHAT and FQDESV (reference sequence). Trimming took off 5 bases at V and 5 bases at J, with 11 bases between the two ends. The CDR3 DNA reads TGTGCCAGCAGCCCGGACAGAAGAGATACGCAGTATTTT. It translates to CASSPDRRDTQYF.

This chain links TRBV7-8 with TRBJ1-2; D ambiguous. This CDR3 has 13 amino acids. Germline CDR1 and CDR2: SGHVS and FQNEAQ. V was clipped by 0 bases and J by 4 bases, with 6 bases between them. This CDR3 is CASSLASLYGYTF. CDR3 nucleotide sequence: TGTGCCAGCAGCTTAGCCAGCCTCTATGGCTACACCTTC. Supplemented by reference TRBV7-8 and TRBJ1-2, the full variable domain reads GAGVSQSPRYKVAKRGQDVALRCDPISGHVSLFWYQQALGQGPEFLTYFQNEAQLDKSGLPSDRFFAERPEGSVSTLKIQRTQQEDSAVYLCASSLASLYGYTFGSGTRLTVV.

This rearrangement joins TRBV29-1 to TRBJ1-2; D gene uncertain. V lost 5 bases and J 5 bases, leaving 12 bases between the germline ends. This CDR3 is 12 amino acids long. From germline, CDR1 is SQVTM and CDR2 ANQGSEA. As DNA, the CDR3 is TGCAGCGTTTGGATGAACATTTATGGCTACACCTTC. The encoded protein is CSVWMNIYGYTF.

The J gene is TRBJ2-1, the V gene TRBV7-2; 13 positions agree with TRBD2. The CDR3 contains 15 residues. Losses at the gene ends were 6 bases for V and 8 bases for J; bases not matched to a gene: 7. The germline V gene has CDR1 SGHTA and CDR2 FQGNSA. For the CDR3, the DNA is TGTGCCAGCAGGCTTGGACTAGCGGGAGTACATGAGCAGTTCTTC. Amino acids: CASRLGLAGVHEQFF.

The chain is built from TRBV9 and TRBJ2-2; D unclear. CDR1 SGDLS and CDR2 YYNGEE come from the germline V gene. The CDR3 contains 14 residues. V lost 0 bases and J lost 5, with 8 bases in between. The CDR3 reads CASSVAVGTGELFF. The CDR3 bases are TGTGCCAGCAGCGTAGCGGTAGGGACCGGGGAGCTGTTTTTT.

This CDR3 is CASSPGPQGRTEAFF. CDR3 DNA: TGTGCCAGCAGCCCTGGACCCCAGGGGCGCACTGAAGCTTTCTTT. This chain links TRBV7-2 with TRBJ1-1; tentative D call: TRBD1 (6 bases). CDR3 length: 15 residues. Germline V gene data show CDR1 as SGHTA and CDR2 as FQGNSA. V was trimmed by 5 bases and J by 4 bases, leaving 17 bases between them.

This rearrangement joins TRBV4-1 to TRBJ2-5, with D unresolved. Germline V gene lookup returns CDR1 MGHRA and CDR2 YSYEKL. CDR3 length: 14 residues. With 1 base removed from V and 4 bases from J, the gap between germline ends came to 10 bases. The CDR3 DNA reads as TGCGCCAGCAGCCAAGTAGGGTCCCCAGAGACCCAGTACTTC. This codes for CASSQVGSPETQYF.

The chain recombines TRBV20-1 with TRBJ1-2; perhaps TRBD1 as D (5 bases). This CDR3 is built from 10 residues. Germline lookup yields CDR1 DFQATT and CDR2 SNEGSKA (reference sequence). The CDR3 is CGGTDYGYTF. CDR3 DNA sequence: TGCGGGGGTACGGACTATGGCTACACCTTC.